Presented here are 5 T cell receptor beta chains from one specimen sequenced in a study of Ad26.COV2.S vaccination and SARS-CoV-2 variants. Sequenced by immunoSEQ multiplex PCR; TCRdb stores in-frame clones only, minus some. Of over 400,000 clones detected, about 90% appear once; the ten largest clones hold less than 2%. Noted treatment: around 19 received Ad26.COV2.S at low or high dose, single or two shots; about 5 received placebo; per-sample allocation not given. Specimen acquisition occurred on day 63 following the initial vaccine or placebo injection. This specimen consisted of peripheral blood, obtained in a trial of Ad26.COV2.S vaccine versus placebo. The source of these receptors is a person aged 18-65 years who received the Ad26.COV2.S COVID-19 vaccine or a placebo.

This chain links TRBV5-4 with TRBJ2-5; TRBD1 agrees at 10 bases. This CDR3 has 15 residues. Trimming at V came to 4 bases and at J to 4 bases, leaving 7 bases not matched to a gene. Germline V gene lookup returns CDR1 SGHNT and CDR2 YYREEE (reference sequence). This CDR3 reads CASSRQGATSETQYF. The DNA of the CDR3 is TGTGCCAGCAGCCGACAGGGGGCGACTTCAGAGACCCAGTACTTC.

The chain is built from TRBV4-3 and TRBJ2-7; tentatively, D is TRBD2 (6 bases). Germline assignment: CDR1 LGHNA and CDR2 YSLEER. The CDR3 runs to 15 residues. The V gene lost 0 bases and the J gene lost 6 bases, with 15 bases spanning the gap. As DNA, the CDR3 is TGCGCCAGCAGCCAAGATCGGAGGGAGTGGGGCGAGCAGTACTTC. Amino acid sequence: CASSQDRREWGEQYF.

This clone was seen a single time. The rearrangement joins TRBV19 to TRBJ2-1; 12 bases match TRBD2. The germline V gene encodes CDR1 LNHDA and CDR2 SQIVND (reference sequence). Trimming at V came to 2 bases and at J to 0 bases, leaving 5 bases not matched to a gene. The CDR3 extends over 18 amino acids. CDR3 amino acids: CASSIRPSGGVSYNEQFF. Here the CDR3 DNA reads TGTGCCAGTAGTATAAGGCCTAGCGGGGGGGTCTCCTACAATGAGCAGTTCTTC.

The V and J genes are TRBV7-9 and TRBJ1-1; D might be TRBD1 (5 bases). This CDR3 region has 13 residues. The germline gives CDR1 SEHNR, CDR2 FQNEAQ (reference sequence). Trimming took off 7 bases at V and 8 bases at J, with 17 bases between the two ends. As DNA, the CDR3 is TGTGCCAGCATAGCGAATTCGGGGCTCGAAGCTTTCTTT. Translating gives CASIANSGLEAFF.

The chain employs TRBV3-1 (or the pseudogene TRBV3-2) and TRBJ1-2; D gene unclear. There are 11 residues in the CDR3. V was clipped by 6 bases and J by 3 bases, with 5 bases between them. CDR1 LGHDT and CDR2 YNNKEL come from the germline V gene (reference sequence). In nucleotides, the CDR3 is TGTGCCAGCAGGTCGGACTATGGCTACACCTTC. Its translation: CASRSDYGYTF.